This T cell receptor beta chain was sequenced during a study of shared clonotypes between healthy human individuals. Study-wide results and caveats: In general, naive subsets displayed greater estimated richness than memory subsets did.

The protocol was immunoSEQ multiplex PCR, while the TCRdb copy is restricted to in-frame clones and leaves out a portion. This table holds roughly 400,000 clones, about 96% found once. This clone was seen once. Antigen specificity is unknown. The donors, healthy adults who were HIV-negative, had experienced no recent acute infections or vaccinations. The sequence came from a man aged 30 to 39 in good health. The source material was memory CD8+ T cells sorted from blood. Sample subset: CD45RO+ cells pooled with CCR7-negative TemRA cells.

The CDR3 sequence: CASSPGNQPQHF. In nucleotides, the CDR3 is TGTGCCAGCAGTCCTGGCAATCAGCCCCAGCATTTT. This sequence joins TRBV28 and TRBJ1-5; D is ambiguous. CDR1 is MDHEN and CDR2 is SYDVKM in the germline V gene. This CDR3 comprises 12 residues. Trimming shortened V by 5 bases and J by 2 bases, and 4 bases separated the two germline ends.